This record concerns one T cell receptor (beta chain) sequence. This specimen belongs to a study of blood T cell repertoires in COVID-19. On the study more broadly: Material from acute and convalescent COVID-19 was sourced from the United States, Italy and Spain.

The CDR3 is made up of 15 amino acids. Germline V gene sequence: CDR1 KGHSH, CDR2 LQKENI. The V and J ends lost 5 bases and 5 bases respectively, with 18 bases between them. Original analysis: Nucleated cell number was recorded as an estimate derived from reference gene primer amplification. TCRdb's table, derived via immunoSEQ multiplex PCR, lists solely in-frame clones and lacks some. The D gene and trimming were derived from the DNA, and the V and J assignments and clone size from that table. The data hold some 150,000 clones, with under 85% observed a single time. Participant-given clinical history determined each cohort assignment.

The sequencing input was PBMCs or T cells enriched from blood (not recorded which). This chain joins TRBV18 and TRBJ1-2, with a possible D match to TRBD1 (6 bases). This receptor was obtained from a woman younger than 35 who had been exposed to COVID-19. The DNA for the CDR3 is TGTGCCAGCTCAAATACAGGGAAGATTTCGTATGGCTACACCTTC. It yields the protein CASSNTGKISYGYTF.